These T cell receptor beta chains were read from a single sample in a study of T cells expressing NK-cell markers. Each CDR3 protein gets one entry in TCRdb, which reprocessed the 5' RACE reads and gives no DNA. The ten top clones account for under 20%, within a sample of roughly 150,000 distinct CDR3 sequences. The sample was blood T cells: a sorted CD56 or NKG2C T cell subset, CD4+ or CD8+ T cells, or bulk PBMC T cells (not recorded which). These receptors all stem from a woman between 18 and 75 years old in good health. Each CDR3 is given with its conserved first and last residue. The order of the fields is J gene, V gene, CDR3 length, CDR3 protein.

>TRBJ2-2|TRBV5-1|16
CASRSAARLNTGELFF
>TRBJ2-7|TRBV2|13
CASLTGTKNEQYF
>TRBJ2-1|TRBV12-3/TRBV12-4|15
CASSLGGTTYNEQFF
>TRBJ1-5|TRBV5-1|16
CASSEGAAAGGKPQHF
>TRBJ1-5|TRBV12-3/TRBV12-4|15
CASSLWGLINQPQHF
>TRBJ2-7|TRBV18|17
CASSPPSGVSTGRMQYF
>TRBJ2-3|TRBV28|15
CASTKARSSTDTQYF
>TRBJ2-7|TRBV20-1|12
CSTRGGVYEQYF
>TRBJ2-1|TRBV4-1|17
CASSQEPTSTTYNEQFF
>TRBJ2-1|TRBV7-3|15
CASSLTSGILYEQFF
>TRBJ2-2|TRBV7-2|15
CASSLRRANTGELFF
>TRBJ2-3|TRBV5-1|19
CASSLPSGRAPARTDTQYF
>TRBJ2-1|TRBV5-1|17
CASSSWTSGYSYNEQFF
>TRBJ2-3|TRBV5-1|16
CASKTSGSLGADTQYF
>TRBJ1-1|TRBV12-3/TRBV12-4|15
CASSNTGQGATEAFF
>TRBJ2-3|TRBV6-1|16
CASRTLPGQGADTQYF
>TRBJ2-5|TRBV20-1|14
CSASVGARTETQYF
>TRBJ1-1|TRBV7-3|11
CASSQGAEAFF
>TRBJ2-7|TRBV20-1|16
CSARGASGRPDYEQYF
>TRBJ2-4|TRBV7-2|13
CASSEEGLNIQYF
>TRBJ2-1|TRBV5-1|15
CASSLSSGRNNEQFF
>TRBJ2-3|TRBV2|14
CASRHDGGPDTQYF
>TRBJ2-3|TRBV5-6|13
CASSLTGEDTQYF
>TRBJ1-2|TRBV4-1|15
CASSQVVRGLYGYTF
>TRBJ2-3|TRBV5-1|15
CASSGLWTGTDTQYF
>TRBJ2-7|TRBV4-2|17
CASSQTHWGRDTYEQYF
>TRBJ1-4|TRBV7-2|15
CASSFMGLNNEKLFF
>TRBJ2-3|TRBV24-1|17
CATSDPTEAGSTDTQYF
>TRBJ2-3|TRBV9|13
CASSVPSGRTQYF
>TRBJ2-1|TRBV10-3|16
CAISDSVGLAKNEQFF
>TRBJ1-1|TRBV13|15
CASSRPTQGNTEAFF
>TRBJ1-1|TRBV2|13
CASRTDSNTEAFF
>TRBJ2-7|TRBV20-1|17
CSARDLGLAGVPAEQYF
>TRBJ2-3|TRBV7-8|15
CASSLGQNRADTQYF
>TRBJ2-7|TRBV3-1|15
CASSRVSGSSYEQYF
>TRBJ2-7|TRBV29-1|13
CSVETVESYEQYF
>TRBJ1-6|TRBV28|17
CASSPERKSSYNSPLHF
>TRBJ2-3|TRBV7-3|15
CASSPGQGSTDTQYF
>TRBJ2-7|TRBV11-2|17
CASSSLAGELRVYEQYF
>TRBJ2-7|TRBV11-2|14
CASSSRDLSYEQYF
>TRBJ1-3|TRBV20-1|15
CSARPRQATGNTIYF
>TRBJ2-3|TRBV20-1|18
CSASPYSSGSVGTDTQYF
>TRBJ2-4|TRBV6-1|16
CASSEVLVVSSDIQYF
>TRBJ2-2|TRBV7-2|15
CASSPSRSNTGELFF
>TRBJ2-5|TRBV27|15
CASSGRLARKGAQYF
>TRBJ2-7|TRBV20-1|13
CSAPGLGSYEQYF
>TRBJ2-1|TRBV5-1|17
CASSLGTGTYAYNEQFF
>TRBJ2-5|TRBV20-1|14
CSAPLAGSDTTQYF
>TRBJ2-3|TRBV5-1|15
CASSLRDSAQDTQYF
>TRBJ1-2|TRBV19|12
CASSREGNGYTF
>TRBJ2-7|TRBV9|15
CASSVGTGVVYEQYF
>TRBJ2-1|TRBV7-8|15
CASTLHRLSYNEQFF
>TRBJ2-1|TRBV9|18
CASSVVGTSGSSYNEQFF
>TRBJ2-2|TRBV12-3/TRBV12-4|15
CASTWTSGGTGELFF
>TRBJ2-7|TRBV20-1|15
CSARGRTGGEDEQYF
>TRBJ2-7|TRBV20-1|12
CSGGTGYYEQYF
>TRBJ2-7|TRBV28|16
CASSLSLGTGTREQYF
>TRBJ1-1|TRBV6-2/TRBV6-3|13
CASSYRPNTEAFF
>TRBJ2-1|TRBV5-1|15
CASSLAVELYNEQFF
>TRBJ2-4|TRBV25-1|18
CASSDPRTGGSFKNIQYF